Listed below are T cell receptor beta chains from one sample, sequenced in a study of CD8 T cells in Susac syndrome. A single record per CDR3 protein comes from TCRdb applying MiXCR to the immunoSEQ multiplex PCR reads. The table has about 400,000 distinct CDR3 sequences, approximately 89% seen once. The sample consisted of CD8+ T cells from PBMCs. These receptors were obtained from a human donor with multiple sclerosis. CDR3s include the opening cysteine and the closing phenylalanine or tryptophan. The order of the fields is clone size, J gene, D gene, V gene, CDR3 DNA, CDR3 protein. The D gene is left open where the match is weak. Clone sizes are given selectively: once, few, many, or a class where the clone is expanded.

abundance: .; j_gene: TRBJ2-1; d_gene: .; v_gene: TRBV29-1; CDR3nt: TGCAGCGTTGTAGATGGCCTCCGGGTGGGCAATGGGCAGTTCTTC; CDR3aa: CSVVDGLRVGNGQFF
abundance: .; j_gene: TRBJ2-7; d_gene: TRBD1; v_gene: TRBV27; CDR3nt: TGTGCCAGCAGTTTATCGGGACAGGGGAGCTCCTACGAGCAGTACTTC; CDR3aa: CASSLSGQGSSYEQYF
abundance: .; j_gene: TRBJ1-5; d_gene: .; v_gene: TRBV28; CDR3nt: TGTGCCAGCAGTTTTTACAGGGCAAATCAGCCCCAGCATTTT; CDR3aa: CASSFYRANQPQHF
abundance: .; j_gene: TRBJ1-1; d_gene: .; v_gene: TRBV5-1; CDR3nt: TGCGCCAGCAGCTTATGGCCAGCAAATGAAGCTTTCTTT; CDR3aa: CASSLWPANEAFF
abundance: .; j_gene: TRBJ2-2; d_gene: .; v_gene: TRBV12-3/TRBV12-4; CDR3nt: TGTGCCAGCAGTTTACCCCCCAGGGAGGCTCTCGCGAACACCGGGGAGCTGTTTTTT; CDR3aa: CASSLPPREALANTGELFF
abundance: .; j_gene: TRBJ1-4; d_gene: .; v_gene: TRBV29-1; CDR3nt: TGCAGCGCCTGGGACGGGGAAAAACTGTTTTTT; CDR3aa: CSAWDGEKLFF
abundance: .; j_gene: TRBJ2-1; d_gene: .; v_gene: TRBV5-4; CDR3nt: TGTGCCAGCAGCTTGGGATCGGGACGGATGTTCTTC; CDR3aa: CASSLGSGRMFF
abundance: .; j_gene: TRBJ2-1; d_gene: TRBD2; v_gene: TRBV6-4; CDR3nt: TGTGCCAGCAGTGACGGTACGGGAGGGCCAGTCAATGAGCAGTTCTTC; CDR3aa: CASSDGTGGPVNEQFF
abundance: once; j_gene: TRBJ2-7; d_gene: .; v_gene: TRBV20-1; CDR3nt: TGCAGTGCTAGAGTGTACGGGGACGAGCAGTACTTC; CDR3aa: CSARVYGDEQYF
abundance: .; j_gene: TRBJ2-2; d_gene: .; v_gene: TRBV29-1; CDR3nt: TGCAGCGTTGCGGCGGGGACGAACACCGGGGAGCTGTTTTTT; CDR3aa: CSVAAGTNTGELFF
abundance: few; j_gene: TRBJ2-7; d_gene: .; v_gene: TRBV19; CDR3nt: TGTGCCAGTAGTTCAGGGTTTGAAGTCTACGAGCAGTACTTC; CDR3aa: CASSSGFEVYEQYF